These 6 T cell receptor beta chains came from one sample sequenced in a study of cytomegalovirus exposure and HLA in healthy donors (dated by TCRdb to about 2017). The library was generated by the immunoSEQ multiplex PCR assay. TCRdb retrieved this table from immuneACCESS and kept in-frame rearrangements only. Not all clones are present; in checked studies, unresolved V genes account for under half, and no reason is known for the remainder. The sample table holds about 74,000 clones, of which over 85% were seen once. The ten largest clones represent approximately 1.5% of the sample. The sequenced sample was PBMCs. Receptor source: a man aged 18 to 29 in good health and CMV-seropositive.

The V gene is TRBV6-1, the J gene TRBJ1-5; 8 nucleotides align to TRBD1. The CDR3 totals 15 residues. CDR1 is MNHNS, CDR2 SASEGT, per germline. V gave up 8 bases and J gave up 9 bases; unmatched junction bases: 15. CDR3: CASRLEQGDIRPQHF. The CDR3 coding sequence is TGTGCCAGCCGATTGGAACAGGGGGATATCAGGCCCCAGCATTTT.

On this clone itself: The sample has other DNA sequences that encode this CDR3 too. The J gene is TRBJ2-7, the V gene TRBV11-2; TRBD2 agrees at 7 bases. CDR1 and CDR2 (germline): SGHAT, FQNNGV. The J segment lost 3 bases and the V segment lost 1 base, leaving 3 bases of the junction unmatched. This CDR3 spans 14 amino acids. The CDR3 bases are TGTGCCAGCAGCTTAGCGGGAGGAAGCTACGAGCAGTACTTC. Translated, it gives CASSLAGGSYEQYF.

Here the CDR3 DNA reads TGTGCCAGCACTTCCGGACAGGGGGCGTCCGGCTACACCTTC. Encoded protein: CASTSGQGASGYTF. The V call is TRBV6-1, the J call TRBJ1-2, with TRBD1 matching over 11 bases. Unmatched junction bases numbered 9, after V lost 7 bases and J lost 8 bases. This CDR3 spans 14 amino acids. Germline-derived CDR1 and CDR2 are MNHNS and SASEGT.

The CDR3 DNA is TGTGCCTGGGGTTCTACAGGGGGCTCTGGAAACACCATATATTTT. This codes for CAWGSTGGSGNTIYF. The V gene is TRBV30, the J gene TRBJ1-3; 8 nucleotides match TRBD1. Germline V CDR1 and CDR2: GTSNPN, SVGIG (reference sequence). With V trimmed by 5 bases and J by 0 bases, 6 bases remained unmatched. The CDR3 is made up of 15 amino acids.

The genes are TRBV4-2 and TRBJ2-1, with 10 bases fitting TRBD2. After removal of 4 bases from V and 9 bases from J, the junction contained 12 bases not matched to a gene. The germline V gene has CDR1 LGHNA and CDR2 YNFKEQ. The CDR3 loop spans 16 amino acids. CDR3 region: CASSPQGASGSTEQFF. The CDR3 coding sequence is TGTGCCAGCAGCCCCCAGGGGGCTAGCGGGAGTACTGAGCAGTTCTTC.

The chain joins TRBV19 to TRBJ1-1, with TRBD1 matching over 7 bases. The CDR3 is 15 residues long. Germline assignment: CDR1 LNHDA and CDR2 SQIVND (reference sequence). With 4 bases clipped from V and 1 base from J, the junction kept 6 bases outside the gene matches. The CDR3, as DNA: TGTGCCAGTAGTAATCCAGGGACAGAGAACACTGAAGCTTTCTTT. Protein product: CASSNPGTENTEAFF.